Reported below is one T cell receptor (beta chain). Cells designated naive CD8 were CD45RO-negative and were positively selected for CCR7, with terminally differentiated effector memory CD45RA+ cells excluded. The source of the sample is a study of shared clonotypes between healthy human individuals. Libraries were prepared by immunoSEQ multiplex PCR; TCRdb keeps only in-frame clonotypes and omits some of them. The repertoire holds 550,000 to 750,000 clones, with roughly nine tenths as singletons. The germline V gene has CDR1 MNHEY and CDR2 SMNVEV (reference sequence). This CDR3 has 13 amino acids. With 1 base removed from V and 1 base from J, the gap between germline ends came to 4 bases.

Sequenced sample: naive CD8+ T cells sorted from blood. The genes are TRBV27 and TRBJ1-1; D is ambiguous. The sequence was collected from a man aged 25-45 years in good health. CDR3 protein: CASSLWANTEAFF. CDR3 bases: TGTGCCAGCAGTTTATGGGCGAACACTGAAGCTTTCTTT.